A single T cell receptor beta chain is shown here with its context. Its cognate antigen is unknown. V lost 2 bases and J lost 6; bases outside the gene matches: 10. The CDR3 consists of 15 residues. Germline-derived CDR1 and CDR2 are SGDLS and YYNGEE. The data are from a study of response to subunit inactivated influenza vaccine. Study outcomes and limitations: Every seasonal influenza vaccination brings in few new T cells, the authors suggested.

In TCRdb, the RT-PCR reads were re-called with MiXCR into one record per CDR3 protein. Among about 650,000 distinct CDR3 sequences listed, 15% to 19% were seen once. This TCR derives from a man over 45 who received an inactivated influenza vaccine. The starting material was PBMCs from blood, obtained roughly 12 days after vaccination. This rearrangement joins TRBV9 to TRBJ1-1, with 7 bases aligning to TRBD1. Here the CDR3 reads CASSVSLTGSAEAFF. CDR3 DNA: TGTGCCAGCAGCGTCTCTCTGACAGGGTCAGCTGAAGCTTTCTTT.